The 22 T cell receptor beta chains below all came from one sample that was sequenced in a study of cytomegalovirus exposure and HLA in healthy donors. A multiplex PCR was run with 60 Vbeta primers and 13 Jbeta primers. Sequenced by immunoSEQ multiplex PCR; TCRdb stores in-frame clones only, minus some. The sample carries about 120,000 clones, around 75% recorded once. Sequenced sample: PBMCs. These receptors were taken from a woman in her thirties or forties in good health and CMV-seropositive.

The gene calls are TRBV6-5 and TRBJ1-3; D is undetermined. This CDR3 is 14 amino acids long. Germline-derived CDR1 and CDR2 are MNHEY and SVGAGI. Between the trimmed V and J ends, which lost 2 bases and 0 bases, there was a span of 5 bases. The CDR3 spells CASSYKSSGNTIYF. The CDR3 coding sequence is TGTGCCAGCAGTTACAAGAGCTCTGGAAACACCATATATTTT.

There are a few counts of this clone. The chain uses TRBV2 and TRBJ2-5, with 7 bases matching TRBD2. CDR1 and CDR2 (germline): SNHLY, FYNNEI. J gave up 9 bases and V 4 bases, and 14 bases lay outside the gene matches. CDR3 size: 15 residues. The CDR3 region has the DNA TGTGCCAGCAGTGTCGGGAGGCGCCTCGGGGAGGCCCAGTACTTC. Translated: CASSVGRRLGEAQYF.

This clone was seen a handful of times. This chain links TRBV6-6 with TRBJ1-2; no clear D. The CDR3 is made up of 14 amino acids. Trimming left V 6 bases short and J 7 bases short, with 18 bases between. Germline V CDR1 and CDR2: MNHNY, SVGAGI (reference sequence). The CDR3 sequence: CASSSNPPFGGYTF. CDR3 in DNA: TGTGCCAGCAGCTCCAATCCACCCTTCGGTGGCTACACCTTC.

The rearrangement joins TRBV6-5 to TRBJ1-2; TRBD1 aligns across 9 bases. J was trimmed by 7 bases and V by 8 bases; bases with no gene match: 11. The CDR3 runs to 14 residues. Germline V gives CDR1 MNHEY, CDR2 SVGAGI. CDR3 in DNA: TGTGCCAGCTATAACAGGGGGCTTTCTGGTGGCTACACCTTC. As protein: CASYNRGLSGGYTF.

The chain has TRBV27 and TRBJ2-7, with 7 positions matching TRBD2. Germline assignment: CDR1 MNHEY and CDR2 SMNVEV (reference sequence). V was pared by 2 bases and J by 2 bases, with 6 bases of the junction left unmatched. This CDR3 has 15 residues. The DNA of the CDR3 is TGTGCCAGCAGTTTACATCTAGCGGCAGCCTACGAGCAGTACTTC. The encoded protein is CASSLHLAAAYEQYF.

The chain combines TRBV19 with TRBJ2-2; TRBD1 is a possible D gene (6 bases). The CDR3 length is 15 residues. Between the trimmed V and J ends, which lost 4 bases and 4 bases, there was a span of 13 bases. The germline V gene has CDR1 LNHDA and CDR2 SQIVND (reference sequence). As DNA, the CDR3 is TGTGCCAGTAGTACCACGCAGGGGATCACCGGGGAGCTGTTTTTT. It specifies CASSTTQGITGELFF.

This chain links TRBV4-2 with TRBJ2-7, with D maybe TRBD1 (6 bases). The germline CDR1 and CDR2 sequences are LGHNA and YNFKEQ. V was shortened by 0 bases and J by 3 bases, with 9 bases between the two germline ends. The CDR3 extends over 14 amino acids. CDR3 residues: CASSQDWDNYEQYF. CDR3 DNA sequence: TGTGCCAGCAGCCAAGACTGGGACAACTACGAGCAGTACTTC.

This clone turned up a few times. This rearrangement joins TRBV7-2 to TRBJ1-2, with 7 bases identical to TRBD1. The germline V gene encodes CDR1 SGHTA and CDR2 FQGNSA. V lost 2 bases and J lost 8; bases outside the gene matches: 5. CDR3 length: 13 amino acids. The CDR3 spells CASSLSAGGGYTF. The CDR3 region has the DNA TGTGCCAGCAGCTTATCGGCAGGGGGAGGCTACACCTTC.

J is TRBJ2-7 and V is TRBV10-1; weak D call: TRBD2 (5 bases). V was cut by 10 bases and J by 2 bases, with 9 bases left in between. From germline, CDR1 is WNHNN and CDR2 SYGVQD (reference sequence). The CDR3 consists of 11 residues. DNA for the CDR3: TGCGCCAACCTGGAGGCCTACGAGCAGTACTTC. Its translation is CANLEAYEQYF.

J is TRBJ2-7 and V is TRBV6-1, with 7 nucleotides matching TRBD1. The CDR3 has 15 amino acids. V lost 6 bases, J lost 4 bases, and 12 bases stayed unmatched. CDR1 and CDR2 (germline): MNHNS, SASEGT. Here the CDR3 DNA reads TGTGCCAGCAGCCCTCTACAGGGGAAAGATTACGAGCAGTACTTC. Translated, it gives CASSPLQGKDYEQYF.

The chain links TRBV30 to TRBJ1-1; TRBD1 aligns across 7 bases. Trimming took 4 bases from V and 8 from J; bases not matched to a gene: 4. Per germline, CDR1 GTSNPN and CDR2 SVGIG (reference sequence). This CDR3 is built from 11 residues. In DNA form, the CDR3 reads TGTGCCTGGAACAGGGGCTGGGAAGCTTTCTTT. Translating it yields CAWNRGWEAFF.

The V and J genes are TRBV6-6 and TRBJ2-7; D is unresolved. Germline V gene data show CDR1 as MNHNY and CDR2 as SVGAGI (reference sequence). The V gene lost 6 bases and the J gene lost 5 bases, with 14 bases spanning the gap. The CDR3 has 13 residues. The CDR3 bases are TGTGCCAGCAGCTTTCGAGAGGAGCACGAGCAGTACTTC. Its protein product is CASSFREEHEQYF.

The chain combines TRBV7-9 with TRBJ2-5; D is perhaps TRBD1 (6 bases). Germline V gives CDR1 SEHNR, CDR2 FQNEAQ (reference sequence). V lost 5 bases to trimming and J lost 2 bases, with 6 bases between them. The CDR3 runs 12 residues. This CDR3 reads CASSQGQETQYF. The CDR3 nucleotides read TGTGCCAGCAGCCAGGGGCAAGAGACCCAGTACTTC.

The sample holds one count of this clone. The V gene is TRBV6-1, the J gene TRBJ1-5; D gene uncertain. V gave up 0 bases and J gave up 0 bases, with 6 bases separating them. Germline CDR1 is MNHNS and CDR2 is SASEGT. This CDR3 has 15 residues. CDR3 amino acids: CASSEAPGSNQPQHF. CDR3 DNA sequence: TGTGCCAGCAGTGAAGCGCCGGGTAGCAATCAGCCCCAGCATTTT.

The rearrangement joins TRBV4-3 to TRBJ2-7, with 8 nucleotides matching TRBD1. This CDR3 region has 14 residues. Germline V gene sequence: CDR1 LGHNA, CDR2 YSLEER. Unmatched junction bases numbered 5, after V lost 4 bases and J lost 3 bases. Here the CDR3 reads CASSPRDRIYEQYF. The DNA for the CDR3 is TGCGCCAGCAGCCCTAGGGACAGGATCTACGAGCAGTACTTC.

The chain combines TRBV27 with TRBJ2-1; 12 nucleotides agree with TRBD1. Trimming took 4 bases from V and 2 from J; bases not matched to a gene: 9. The germline V gene encodes CDR1 MNHEY and CDR2 SMNVEV (reference sequence). The CDR3 covers 18 residues. The CDR3 sequence: CASSSRDRGPTTYNEQFF. CDR3 sequence (DNA): TGTGCCAGCAGTTCCCGGGACAGGGGGCCCACGACCTACAATGAGCAGTTCTTC.

The V and J genes are TRBV19 and TRBJ1-5, with 7 bases matching TRBD1. This CDR3 is built from 14 residues. The ends lost 8 bases at V and 0 bases at J; junction bases unmatched: 4. Germline CDR1 and CDR2: LNHDA and SQIVND (reference sequence). CDR3 residues: CASVGQTSNQPQHF. The CDR3 DNA sequence: TGTGCCAGTGTGGGACAGACTAGCAATCAGCCCCAGCATTTT. Based on the CDR3 plus reference TRBV19 and TRBJ1-5, the full variable domain is DGGITQSPKYLFRKEGQNVTLSCEQNLNHDAMYWYRQDPGQGLRLIYYSQIVNDFQKGDIAEGYSVSREKKESFPLTVTSAQKNPTAFYLCASVGQTSNQPQHFGDGTRLSIL.

The rearrangement joins TRBV2 to TRBJ2-1; no clear D gene. The CDR3 runs to 13 residues. V lost 7 bases, J lost 9 bases, and 16 bases lay in between. In germline, CDR1 is SNHLY, CDR2 FYNNEI. CDR3 loop: CASKVAYSGEQFF. CDR3 nucleotides: TGTGCCAGCAAAGTGGCCTATTCGGGTGAGCAGTTCTTC.

The chain has TRBV6-4 and TRBJ2-6, with 7 bases lining up with TRBD1. Germline V gene sequence: CDR1 MRHNA, CDR2 SNTAGT. The junction had 23 bases not matched to a gene; V was cut back by 2 bases and J by 1 base. This CDR3 comprises 23 residues. The CDR3 loop reads CASSDHEGLTGTENPSGANVLTF. DNA for the CDR3: TGTGCCAGCAGTGACCACGAAGGTCTAACCGGGACAGAGAACCCTTCTGGGGCCAACGTCCTGACTTTC.

This clone showed up just a few times. The rearrangement uses TRBV6-6 and TRBJ1-1, with D perhaps matching TRBD1 (5 bases). CDR3 length: 14 residues. Germline V gene data show CDR1 as MNHNY and CDR2 as SVGAGI (reference sequence). Trimming removed 5 bases from V and 10 bases from J, with 20 bases in between. The CDR3 loop is CASSPDQGVWVAFF. The DNA for the CDR3 is TGTGCCAGCAGTCCGGATCAGGGTGTTTGGGTAGCTTTCTTT.

This sequence joins TRBV7-6 and TRBJ2-5; D may be TRBD1 (6 bases). The CDR3 runs 14 residues. Trimming stripped 6 bases from V and 5 bases from J, with 16 bases between. The germline V gene encodes CDR1 SGHVS and CDR2 FNYEAQ. In nucleotides, the CDR3 is TGTGCCAGCAGACAGGGCACCAGAGGGGAGACCCAGTACTTC. This translates into CASRQGTRGETQYF.

The chain uses TRBV2 and TRBJ2-5; 8 nucleotides align to TRBD1. Germline CDR1 and CDR2: SNHLY and FYNNEI. This CDR3 is 15 amino acids long. With V trimmed by 5 bases and J by 2 bases, 7 bases remained unmatched. The CDR3: CASSPTTGGQETQYF. The CDR3 DNA follows: TGTGCCAGCAGTCCAACCACAGGGGGACAAGAGACCCAGTACTTC.